This is a list of T cell receptor beta chains from one sample in a study of blood T cell repertoires in COVID-19. Assay used: immunoSEQ multiplex PCR; TCRdb lists only in-frame clones, some missing. Of under 250,000 clones listed, approximately 80% are singletons. Sequenced sample: peripheral blood. These receptors all come from a man aged 40-49 years with acute or convalescent COVID-19. Each CDR3 is given with its conserved first and last residue. The D gene is left open where the match is weak. For some rows the clone size is stated as once, few or many, or as a class when expanded; others skip it.

.	TRBV7-8	TRBJ2-7	TRBD1	CASSKGQGVGNEQYF	TGTGCCAGCAGCAAAGGACAGGGGGTTGGGAACGAGCAGTACTTC
.	TRBV10-2	TRBJ2-5	.	CASSGGLQETQYF	TGCGCCAGCAGTGGTGGACTCCAAGAGACCCAGTACTTC
few	TRBV19	TRBJ1-2	.	CASSIGQREGYTF	TGTGCCAGTAGTATTGGCCAGAGGGAAGGCTACACCTTC
.	TRBV5-1	TRBJ2-3	TRBD2	CASSFLAGGPPDTQYF	TGCGCCAGCAGCTTCCTAGCGGGTGGACCCCCAGATACGCAGTATTTT
.	TRBV7-9	TRBJ2-2	.	CASSSVDRNTGELFF	TGTGCCAGCAGCTCCGTAGACAGAAACACCGGGGAGCTGTTTTTT
.	TRBV10-2	TRBJ2-1	.	CASSESVYRRPRDEQFF	TGCGCCAGCAGTGAGTCAGTGTACAGGCGGCCAAGGGATGAGCAGTTCTTC
.	TRBV6-4	TRBJ2-2	.	CASRKEGGGTGELFF	TGTGCCAGCAGAAAGGAAGGGGGGGGCACCGGGGAGCTGTTTTTT
.	TRBV25-1	TRBJ2-7	.	CASSPTHTRDGGYEQYF	TGTGCCAGCAGTCCAACTCATACCCGGGACGGGGGCTACGAGCAGTACTTC
.	TRBV5-4	TRBJ2-5	.	CASSSQGRQETQYF	TGTGCCAGCAGCTCCCAGGGCAGGCAAGAGACCCAGTACTTC
once	TRBV29-1	TRBJ2-1	TRBD1	CSVASTGANNEQFF	TGCAGCGTTGCATCGACAGGGGCGAACAATGAGCAGTTCTTC
.	TRBV5-1	TRBJ1-1	.	CASSKNRVTLVGNTEAFF	TGCGCCAGCAGCAAAAACAGGGTAACGCTAGTGGGGAACACTGAAGCTTTCTTT
.	TRBV9	TRBJ2-3	.	CASRAASTDTQYF	TGTGCCAGCAGAGCGGCTAGCACAGATACGCAGTATTTT
.	TRBV5-1	TRBJ2-1	TRBD2	CASSSGLEGYNEQFF	TGCGCCAGCAGCTCGGGACTAGAGGGTTACAATGAGCAGTTCTTC
many	TRBV7-8	TRBJ2-1	TRBD2	CASSRFVSGSNINEQFF	TGTGCCAGCAGCCGTTTTGTTAGCGGGAGCAACATCAATGAGCAGTTCTTC
few	TRBV10-2	TRBJ1-5	.	CASSHAWGPEPQHF	TGCGCCAGCAGTCATGCGTGGGGCCCCGAGCCCCAGCATTTT
.	TRBV19	TRBJ1-2	.	CASSAALGNYGYTF	TGTGCCAGTAGTGCGGCCCTCGGTAACTATGGCTACACCTTC
.	TRBV9	TRBJ2-5	.	CASSARTQGTQYF	TGTGCCAGCAGCGCACGGACGCAGGGGACCCAGTACTTC
.	TRBV3-1/TRBV3-2	TRBJ2-6	TRBD2	CASRRTLAEPPTGANVLTF	TGTGCCAGCCGACGTACACTAGCGGAGCCCCCCACTGGGGCCAACGTCCTGACTTTC
.	TRBV6-5	TRBJ1-2	.	CASSQSNGIGYTF	TGTGCCAGCAGTCAAAGTAACGGGATCGGCTACACCTTC
.	TRBV2	TRBJ2-1	.	CASSDGLAEQFF	TGTGCCAGCAGTGATGGATTAGCGGAGCAGTTCTTC
.	TRBV11-2	TRBJ2-3	.	CASSLSRGTDTQYF	TGTGCCAGCAGCTTAAGTCGGGGCACAGATACGCAGTATTTT
.	TRBV7-9	TRBJ1-1	TRBD1	CASSLGDSKRAEAFF	TGTGCCAGCAGCTTGGGGGACAGTAAACGCGCTGAAGCTTTCTTT
.	TRBV28	TRBJ1-2	.	CASSLTPGHGEEGYTF	TGTGCCAGCAGTTTAACCCCGGGACACGGAGAGGAGGGCTACACCTTC
.	TRBV27	TRBJ2-1	.	CASRGGTKGFF	TGTGCCAGCAGGGGGGGGACAAAGGGGTTCTTC
.	TRBV10-3	TRBJ1-5	.	CAISDDRSNQPQHF	TGTGCCATCAGTGATGACAGGAGCAATCAGCCCCAGCATTTT
.	TRBV4-3	TRBJ1-1	.	CASSQDRTGYTEAFF	TGCGCCAGCAGCCAAGATAGGACGGGATATACTGAAGCTTTCTTT
.	TRBV29-1	TRBJ2-5	.	CSAGAGDATETQYF	TGCAGCGCCGGGGCAGGGGACGCCACCGAGACCCAGTACTTC
.	TRBV12-3/TRBV12-4	TRBJ1-2	.	CASRPDRRGYTF	TGTGCCAGCAGACCCGACAGAAGGGGCTACACCTTC
.	TRBV27	TRBJ2-1	TRBD2	CASRTGTSGTYEQFF	TGTGCCAGCAGGACCGGGACTAGCGGGACCTATGAGCAGTTCTTC
many	TRBV27	TRBJ2-2	.	CASSLLLVTGELFF	TGTGCCAGCAGTTTATTACTAGTGACCGGGGAGCTGTTTTTT
.	TRBV11-3	TRBJ2-2	TRBD2	CASSSTSANTGELFF	TGTGCCAGCAGCTCCACTAGCGCGAACACCGGGGAGCTGTTTTTT
once	TRBV4-1	TRBJ1-5	.	CASSQDWQGNQPQHF	TGCGCCAGCAGCCAAGATTGGCAGGGGAATCAGCCCCAGCATTTT
.	TRBV28	TRBJ1-1	.	CASTTRGGTEAFF	TGTGCCAGCACCACGAGAGGGGGCACTGAAGCTTTCTTT
.	TRBV10-3	TRBJ1-2	TRBD1	CAISETRQGAGYTF	TGTGCCATCAGCGAAACAAGACAGGGGGCGGGCTACACCTTC
.	TRBV4-1	TRBJ2-7	.	CASSQDRYGYEQYF	TGCGCCAGCAGCCAAGATCGTTACGGCTACGAGCAGTACTTC
.	TRBV5-4	TRBJ2-3	TRBD2	CASSSRLAGAVPSTDTQYF	TGTGCCAGCAGCTCCCGGCTAGCGGGAGCAGTCCCTAGCACAGATACGCAGTATTTT
.	TRBV2	TRBJ2-5	.	CASSRESLETQYF	TGTGCCAGCAGTAGAGAGAGTTTGGAGACCCAGTACTTC
.	TRBV5-4	TRBJ1-2	TRBD1	CASSSATGEEGYGYTF	TGTGCCAGCAGCTCGGCGACAGGGGAAGAGGGCTATGGCTACACCTTC
.	TRBV19	TRBJ1-5	.	CASSIWGGSNQPQHF	TGTGCCAGTAGTATTTGGGGGGGGAGCAATCAGCCCCAGCATTTT
.	TRBV30	TRBJ1-5	.	CAWSVNTGDNQPQHF	TGTGCCTGGAGTGTGAATACAGGAGACAATCAGCCCCAGCATTTT
.	TRBV7-6	TRBJ1-1	TRBD1	CASSSGQLNTEAFF	TGTGCCAGCAGCTCGGGACAGCTGAACACTGAAGCTTTCTTT
once	TRBV15	TRBJ1-4	.	CATSRRISPEKLFF	TGTGCCACCAGCAGGCGGATCTCCCCCGAAAAACTGTTTTTT
.	TRBV5-5	TRBJ1-1	TRBD1	CASSYRQGGNTEAFF	TGTGCCAGCAGCTACCGACAGGGGGGGAACACTGAAGCTTTCTTT
.	TRBV19	TRBJ2-6	.	CASSSNRRFSGANVLTF	TGTGCCAGTAGTAGTAACAGGCGATTCTCTGGGGCCAACGTCCTGACTTTC
.	TRBV19	TRBJ1-2	TRBD1	CASSSRDSPYGYTF	TGTGCCAGTAGTAGCCGGGACAGTCCCTATGGCTACACCTTC
.	TRBV5-4	TRBJ1-4	.	CASSLGGGVGAKLFF	TGTGCCAGCAGCTTGGGAGGAGGGGTTGGGGCAAAACTGTTTTTT
.	TRBV19	TRBJ1-1	.	CASGDSRNTEAFF	TGTGCCAGCGGAGACAGCCGAAACACTGAAGCTTTCTTT
few	TRBV7-9	TRBJ1-4	.	CASSPYQGEKLFF	TGTGCCAGCAGCCCTTACCAGGGTGAAAAACTGTTTTTT